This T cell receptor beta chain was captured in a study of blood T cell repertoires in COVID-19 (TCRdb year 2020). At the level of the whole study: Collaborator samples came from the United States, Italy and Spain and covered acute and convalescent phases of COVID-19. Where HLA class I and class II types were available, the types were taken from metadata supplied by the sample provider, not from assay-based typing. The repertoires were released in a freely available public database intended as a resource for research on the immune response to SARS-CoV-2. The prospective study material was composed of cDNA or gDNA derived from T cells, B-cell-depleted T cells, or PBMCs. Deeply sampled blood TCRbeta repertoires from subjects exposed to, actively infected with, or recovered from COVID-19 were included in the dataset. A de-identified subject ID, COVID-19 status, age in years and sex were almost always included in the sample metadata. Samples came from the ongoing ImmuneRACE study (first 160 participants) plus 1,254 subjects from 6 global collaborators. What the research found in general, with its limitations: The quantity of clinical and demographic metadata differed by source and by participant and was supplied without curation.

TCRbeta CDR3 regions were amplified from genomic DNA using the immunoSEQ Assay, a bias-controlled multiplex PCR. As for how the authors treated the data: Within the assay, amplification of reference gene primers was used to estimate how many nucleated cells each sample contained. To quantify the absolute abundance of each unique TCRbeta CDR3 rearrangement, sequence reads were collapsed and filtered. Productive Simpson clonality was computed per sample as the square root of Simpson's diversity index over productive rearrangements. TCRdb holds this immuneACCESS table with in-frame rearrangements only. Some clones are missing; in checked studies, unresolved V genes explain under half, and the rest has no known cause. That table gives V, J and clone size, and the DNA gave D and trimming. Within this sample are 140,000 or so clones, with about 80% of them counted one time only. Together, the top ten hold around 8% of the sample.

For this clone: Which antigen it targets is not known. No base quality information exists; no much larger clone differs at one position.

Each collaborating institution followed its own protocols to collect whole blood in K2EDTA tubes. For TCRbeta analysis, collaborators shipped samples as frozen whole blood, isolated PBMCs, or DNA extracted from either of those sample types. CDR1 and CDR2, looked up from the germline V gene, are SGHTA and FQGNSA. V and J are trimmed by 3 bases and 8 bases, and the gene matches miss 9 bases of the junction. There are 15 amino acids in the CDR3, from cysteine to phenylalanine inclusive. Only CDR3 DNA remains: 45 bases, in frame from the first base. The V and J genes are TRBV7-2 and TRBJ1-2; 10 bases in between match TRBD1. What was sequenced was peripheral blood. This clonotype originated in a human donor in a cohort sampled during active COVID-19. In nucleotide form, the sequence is TGTGCCAGCAGCTTGCAAGGGACAGGGGTAGAGGGCTACACCTTC. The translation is CASSLQGTGVEGYTF.